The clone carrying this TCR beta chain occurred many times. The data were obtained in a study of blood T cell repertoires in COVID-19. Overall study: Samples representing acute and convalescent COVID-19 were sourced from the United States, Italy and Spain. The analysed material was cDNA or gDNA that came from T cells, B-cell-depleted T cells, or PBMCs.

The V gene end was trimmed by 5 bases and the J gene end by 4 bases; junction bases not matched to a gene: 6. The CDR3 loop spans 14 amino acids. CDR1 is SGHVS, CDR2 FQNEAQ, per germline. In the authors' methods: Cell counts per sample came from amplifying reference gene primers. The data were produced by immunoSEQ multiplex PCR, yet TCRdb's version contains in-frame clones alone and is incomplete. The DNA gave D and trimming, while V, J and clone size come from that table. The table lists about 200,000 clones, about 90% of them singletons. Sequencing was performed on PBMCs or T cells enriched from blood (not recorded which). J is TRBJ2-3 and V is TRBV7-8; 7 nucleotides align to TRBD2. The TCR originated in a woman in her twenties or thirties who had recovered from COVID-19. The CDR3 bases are TGTGCCAGCAGCCGCAGCGGGAACGCAGATACGCAGTATTTT. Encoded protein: CASSRSGNADTQYF.